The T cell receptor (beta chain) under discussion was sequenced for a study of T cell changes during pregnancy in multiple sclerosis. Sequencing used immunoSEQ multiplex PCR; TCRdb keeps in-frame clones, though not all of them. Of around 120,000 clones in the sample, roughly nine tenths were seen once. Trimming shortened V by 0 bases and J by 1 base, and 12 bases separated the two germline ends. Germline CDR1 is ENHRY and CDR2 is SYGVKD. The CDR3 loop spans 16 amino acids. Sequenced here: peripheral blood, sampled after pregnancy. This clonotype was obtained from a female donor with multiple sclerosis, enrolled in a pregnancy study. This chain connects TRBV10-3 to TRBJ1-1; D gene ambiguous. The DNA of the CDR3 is TGTGCCATCAGTGAGTCTTTTCGGGATAGGAACACTGAAGCTTTCTTT. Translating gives CAISESFRDRNTEAFF.